Each of the 29 T cell receptor beta chains below was sequenced from the same sample in a study of blood T cell repertoires in COVID-19. This table comes from immunoSEQ multiplex PCR, and its TCRdb copy is limited to in-frame clones, with some not included. The sample gives about 230,000 clones, around 90% of which show up once; more than 10% is in the top ten. The sample was peripheral blood. The receptors originated from a woman aged 18 to 35 who had recovered from COVID-19.

This chain joins TRBV4-3 and TRBJ2-1; 9 nucleotides match TRBD2. J gave up 2 bases and V 0 bases, and 5 bases lay outside the gene matches. The germline CDR1 and CDR2 sequences are LGHNA and YSLEER. CDR3 length equals 17 residues. The CDR3 DNA reads TGCGCCAGCAGCCAAGATTGGCCTAGCGGGGCCTACAATGAGCAGTTCTTC. Translating it yields CASSQDWPSGAYNEQFF.

This clone occurred a few times. The rearrangement links TRBV25-1 to TRBJ2-5; D is possibly TRBD1 (5 bases). The germline gives CDR1 MGHDK, CDR2 SYGVNS. This CDR3 has 14 amino acids. Trimming pared 1 base from V and 5 bases from J, leaving 11 bases between. The CDR3 protein is CASSEWVPGETQYF. DNA of the CDR3: TGTGCCAGCAGTGAATGGGTACCAGGGGAGACCCAGTACTTC. The full variable domain, with the rest looked up from reference TRBV25-1 and TRBJ2-5, is EADIYQTPRYLVIGTGKKITLECSQTMGHDKMYWYQQDPGMELHLIHYSYGVNSTEKGDLSSESTVSRIRTEHFPLTLESARPSHTSQYLCASSEWVPGETQYFGPGTRLLVL.

Here the CDR3 reads CASSLEGFNQPQHF. The CDR3 region has the DNA TGTGCCAGCAGCTTAGAGGGGTTCAATCAGCCCCAGCATTTT. V and J are TRBV7-9 and TRBJ1-5; possibly TRBD1 for D (5 bases). The V gene lost 1 base and the J gene lost 3 bases, with 7 bases spanning the gap. The CDR3 is 14 residues long. Germline V lookup: CDR1 SEHNR, CDR2 FQNEAQ (reference sequence).

The chain carries TRBV4-2 and TRBJ2-7; a weak D match, TRBD2 (6 bases). There are 14 residues in the CDR3. CDR1 and CDR2 (germline): LGHNA, YNFKEQ. V lost 1 base, J lost 3 bases, and 10 bases lay in between. CDR3: CASSQGRDFYEQYF. For the CDR3, the DNA is TGTGCCAGCAGCCAAGGCAGGGACTTCTACGAGCAGTACTTC.

J is TRBJ1-1 and V is TRBV7-3; tentative D call: TRBD1 (5 bases). The CDR3 contains 14 residues. V was clipped by 1 base and J by 2 bases, with 8 bases between them. Germline assignment: CDR1 SGHTA and CDR2 FQGTGA. CDR3 DNA sequence: TGTGCCAGCAGCTTAAACGGGGGAAACACTGAAGCTTTCTTT. Protein product: CASSLNGGNTEAFF.

J is TRBJ2-3 and V is TRBV2; D is possibly TRBD2 (5 bases). The CDR3 is 20 amino acids. Looked up from germline, CDR1 is SNHLY and CDR2 is FYNNEI. Trimming removed 4 bases at V and 0 bases at J, with 26 bases between. In nucleotides, the CDR3 is TGTGCCAGCAGTGCTCGGTATCCTAGCAGAGGATCTCCTAGCACAGATACGCAGTATTTT. Protein sequence: CASSARYPSRGSPSTDTQYF.

DNA for the CDR3: TGCAGCGCGCCGGACAGGAACACCGGGGAGCTGTTTTTT. Translated, it gives CSAPDRNTGELFF. The J gene is TRBJ2-2, the V gene TRBV29-1; TRBD1 is a possible D gene (6 bases). Germline assignment: CDR1 SQVTM and CDR2 ANQGSEA. The CDR3 extends over 13 amino acids. Trimming pared 7 bases from V and 1 base from J, leaving 10 bases between.

This chain connects TRBV5-4 to TRBJ2-7, with D possibly being TRBD1 (5 bases). This CDR3 spans 16 amino acids. CDR1 is SGHNT and CDR2 is YYREEE in the germline V gene (reference sequence). The V end was cut by 0 bases, the J end by 2 bases, with 15 bases between. The CDR3 region is CASSLAPLLGAYEQYF. CDR3 coding DNA: TGTGCCAGCAGCTTGGCCCCATTGTTAGGGGCCTACGAGCAGTACTTC.

V and J are TRBV2 and TRBJ1-2, with 8 nucleotides matching TRBD1. This CDR3 region has 16 residues. V lost 1 base and J lost 4; bases outside the gene matches: 8. Germline CDR1 and CDR2: SNHLY and FYNNEI. The CDR3 region is CASSEGRQGAPYGYTF. The DNA for the CDR3 is TGTGCCAGCAGTGAAGGTCGGCAGGGGGCCCCCTATGGCTACACCTTC.

The V call is TRBV10-3, the J call TRBJ2-1, with D possibly being TRBD1 (5 bases). Germline V gene lookup returns CDR1 ENHRY and CDR2 SYGVKD. The CDR3 is 15 residues long. V was shortened by 3 bases and J by 3 bases, with 12 bases between the two germline ends. The CDR3 spells CAISEFKGNYNEQFF. As DNA, the CDR3 is TGTGCCATCAGTGAATTTAAGGGGAACTACAATGAGCAGTTCTTC.

The rearrangement joins TRBV12-3 or TRBV12-4 to TRBJ1-2, with TRBD1 matching 9 bases. The CDR3 spans 13 residues. Trimming at V came to 5 bases and at J to 7 bases, leaving 5 bases not matched to a gene. The CDR3 spells CASSRQGVSGYTF. The CDR3 DNA reads TGTGCCAGCAGTCGACAGGGGGTGAGTGGCTACACCTTC.

V gene TRBV4-2 combines with J gene TRBJ2-5, with D perhaps TRBD2 (6 bases). The CDR3 is made up of 17 amino acids. V was trimmed by 4 bases and J by 1 base, leaving 19 bases between them. Germline CDR1 and CDR2: LGHNA and YNFKEQ. CDR3 loop: CASSPYWERRAQETQYF. CDR3 nucleotides: TGTGCCAGCAGCCCATACTGGGAGCGGAGGGCCCAAGAGACCCAGTACTTC.

CDR3 nucleotide sequence: TGTGCCAGCAGTTTGAAGCCGGGAGTAGCTTTCTTT. It yields the protein CASSLKPGVAFF. This rearrangement joins TRBV28 to TRBJ1-1; D call uncertain. Germline values: CDR1 MDHEN, CDR2 SYDVKM. V lost 3 bases, J lost 10 bases, and 12 bases lay in between. CDR3 length: 12 residues. Combining the CDR3 with reference TRBV28 and TRBJ1-1 gives the whole variable domain DVKVTQSSRYLVKRTGEKVFLECVQDMDHENMFWYRQDPGLGLRLIYFSYDVKMKEKGDIPEGYSVSREKKERFSLILESASTNQTSMYLCASSLKPGVAFFGQGTRLTVV.

This chain links TRBV9 with TRBJ2-3; 14 bases fit TRBD2. The CDR3 runs 19 residues. The V and J ends lost 4 bases and 3 bases, in that order; junction bases with no gene match: 13. Germline V gene data show CDR1 as SGDLS and CDR2 as YYNGEE. CDR3 DNA sequence: TGTGCCAGCAGCCCCAGTTCTAGACTAGCGGGAGGGCCTACAGATACGCAGTATTTT. Amino acids: CASSPSSRLAGGPTDTQYF.

This sequence joins TRBV7-2 and TRBJ1-5; the D gene is possibly TRBD1 (5 bases). V lost 1 base to trimming and J lost 3 bases, with 10 bases between them. This CDR3 spans 15 amino acids. Germline V CDR1 and CDR2: SGHTA, FQGNSA. The CDR3: CASSLVPGNNQPQHF. The CDR3 DNA follows: TGTGCCAGCAGCTTAGTGCCAGGGAACAATCAGCCCCAGCATTTT.

This chain connects TRBV3-1 (or the pseudogene TRBV3-2) to TRBJ1-1; D gene uncertain. V was clipped by 0 bases and J by 1 base, with 12 bases between them. This CDR3 has 16 amino acids. Germline V lookup: CDR1 LGHDT, CDR2 YNNKEL (reference sequence). The CDR3 protein is CASSQDAGAWNTEAFF. DNA of the CDR3: TGTGCCAGCAGCCAAGATGCGGGAGCGTGGAACACTGAAGCTTTCTTT.

The chain couples TRBV11-2 to TRBJ2-2, with D perhaps TRBD1 (5 bases). Per germline, CDR1 SGHAT and CDR2 FQNNGV. The CDR3 totals 16 residues. Trimming pared 2 bases from V and 6 bases from J, leaving 16 bases between. The CDR3 nucleotides read TGTGCCAGCAGCTTATTCCAGGGATTGATTCCCGGGGAGCTGTTTTTT. Encoded protein: CASSLFQGLIPGELFF.

The chain has TRBV5-1 and TRBJ1-1; 10 nucleotides align to TRBD1. Germline V gives CDR1 SGHRS, CDR2 YFSETQ. J lost 4 bases, V lost 3 bases, and 6 bases had no gene match. The CDR3 is made up of 15 amino acids. CDR3 sequence reads: CASSSPGQGSTEAFF. In DNA form, the CDR3 reads TGCGCCAGCAGCTCCCCGGGACAGGGGTCCACTGAAGCTTTCTTT.

The chain has TRBV12-5 and TRBJ2-5; 8 bases align to TRBD2. J gave up 1 base and V 1 base, and 2 bases lay outside the gene matches. This CDR3 has 15 residues. From germline, CDR1 is LGHNT and CDR2 FRNRAP. Here the CDR3 reads CASGLGTSSQETQYF. The CDR3 bases are TGTGCTAGTGGTTTGGGGACTAGCAGCCAAGAGACCCAGTACTTC.

The chain couples TRBV6-2 or TRBV6-3 to TRBJ1-1; D unresolved. Trimming cost V 5 bases and J 0 bases, with 4 bases left between them. Germline V gene sequence: CDR1 MNHEY, CDR2 SVGEGT. The CDR3 extends over 12 amino acids. The CDR3: CASSTVNTEAFF. Here the CDR3 DNA reads TGTGCCAGCAGTACAGTGAACACTGAAGCTTTCTTT.

The rearrangement links TRBV27 to TRBJ2-6, with D possibly matching TRBD2 (5 bases). Between the trimmed V and J ends, which lost 6 bases and 2 bases, there was a span of 14 bases. The CDR3 is made up of 16 amino acids. The germline V gene encodes CDR1 MNHEY and CDR2 SMNVEV (reference sequence). CDR3 region: CASSPEGAAGANVLTF. DNA of the CDR3: TGTGCCAGCAGCCCCGAGGGTGCCGCTGGGGCCAACGTCCTGACTTTC.

The rearrangement uses TRBV29-1 and TRBJ2-2, with a tentative D call TRBD2 (6 bases). Germline V gene sequence: CDR1 SQVTM, CDR2 ANQGSEA. The V gene lost 4 bases and the J gene lost 0 bases, with 12 bases spanning the gap. The CDR3 totals 15 residues. The CDR3 DNA follows: TGCAGCGTTGTATTGGGAGGAGCGAACACCGGGGAGCTGTTTTTT. As protein: CSVVLGGANTGELFF.

With respect to this clone: This specimen includes other DNA sequences encoding the same CDR3. V is TRBV7-9 and J is TRBJ2-7, with a weak D call TRBD2 (6 bases). V was shortened by 1 base and J by 6 bases, with 7 bases between the two germline ends. The CDR3 loop spans 12 amino acids. The germline V gene encodes CDR1 SEHNR and CDR2 FQNEAQ (reference sequence). CDR3 in amino acids: CASSLGGGEQYF. CDR3 DNA sequence: TGTGCCAGCAGCTTAGGGGGAGGCGAGCAGTACTTC.

Concerning this clone itself: Other nucleotide sequences in the sample specify the same CDR3. The V call is TRBV9, the J call TRBJ1-2; no clear D. From germline, CDR1 is SGDLS and CDR2 YYNGEE. V dropped 0 bases and J dropped 7 bases, with 10 bases sitting between them. This CDR3 comprises 13 residues. The CDR3 DNA reads as TGTGCCAGCAGCGTAGGAGGGCTTGGTGGCTACACCTTC. It is translated as CASSVGGLGGYTF.

The CDR3 nucleotides read TGTGCCAGCAGCCCCCGGGGGGTCTCTGGAAACACCATATATTTT. It yields the protein CASSPRGVSGNTIYF. The chain uses TRBV27 and TRBJ1-3; TRBD1 might be the D (5 bases). Trimming stripped 6 bases from V and 0 bases from J, with 12 bases between. This CDR3 is built from 15 residues. In germline, CDR1 is MNHEY, CDR2 SMNVEV (reference sequence).

The rearrangement links TRBV10-1 to TRBJ2-1; TRBD1 is a possible D gene (5 bases). Germline CDR1 WNHNN, CDR2 SYGVQD (reference sequence). The CDR3 sequence is 16 residues long. Between the trimmed V and J ends, which lost 0 bases and 3 bases, there was a span of 12 bases. CDR3 in amino acids: CASSESPGSGYNEQFF. The CDR3 nucleotides are TGCGCCAGCAGTGAGTCACCAGGGTCGGGCTACAATGAGCAGTTCTTC.

J is TRBJ2-1 and V is TRBV4-1; D call uncertain. The CDR3 runs 16 residues. Between the trimmed V and J ends, which lost 1 base and 1 base, there was a span of 11 bases. Germline V gene data show CDR1 as MGHRA and CDR2 as YSYEKL. In DNA, the CDR3 is TGCGCCAGCAGCCAAGGCTCCGCAGTGTCCTACAATGAGCAGTTCTTC. Protein sequence: CASSQGSAVSYNEQFF.

This chain joins TRBV11-2 and TRBJ2-1; TRBD2 matches 8 bases. V dropped 0 bases and J dropped 3; count of bases not matched to a gene: 7. CDR3 size: 17 residues. Germline lookup yields CDR1 SGHAT and CDR2 FQNNGV. The CDR3 sequence is CASSLDGISGNYNEQFF. CDR3 DNA: TGTGCCAGCAGCTTAGATGGTATTAGCGGGAACTACAATGAGCAGTTCTTC.

The gene calls are TRBV7-3 and TRBJ2-5; TRBD2 matches at 7 bases. The CDR3 extends over 15 amino acids. V was clipped by 0 bases and J by 5 bases; unmatched bases: 6. Germline loops: CDR1 SGHTA, CDR2 FQGTGA. CDR3 in DNA: TGTGCCAGCAGCTTAACGGCGGGAGTGGGTGAGACCCAGTACTTC. Protein sequence: CASSLTAGVGETQYF.